Listed here is a single TCR beta chain. The data originate from a study of blood T cell repertoires in COVID-19. Resolution of symptoms, clearance, or two negative PCRs was present in recovered Cohort 3 donors. J was trimmed by 2 bases and V by 3 bases; bases with no gene match: 2. CDR3 size: 15 residues. Per the germline V gene, CDR1 is LGHNA and CDR2 is YSLEER. Assay: immunoSEQ multiplex PCR; the TCRdb copy retains only in-frame clones and omits some. Altogether under 250,000 clones are present, around 90% being singletons, with the ten largest covering 10% to 11%. The origin of this receptor is a man younger than 40 who had recovered from COVID-19. The chain has TRBV4-3 and TRBJ1-3, with 9 bases identical to TRBD1. Material: PBMCs or T cells enriched from blood (not recorded which). This chain's CDR3 is CASSQRQGAGNTIYF. For the CDR3, the DNA is TGCGCCAGCAGCCAGAGACAGGGGGCTGGAAACACCATATATTTT.